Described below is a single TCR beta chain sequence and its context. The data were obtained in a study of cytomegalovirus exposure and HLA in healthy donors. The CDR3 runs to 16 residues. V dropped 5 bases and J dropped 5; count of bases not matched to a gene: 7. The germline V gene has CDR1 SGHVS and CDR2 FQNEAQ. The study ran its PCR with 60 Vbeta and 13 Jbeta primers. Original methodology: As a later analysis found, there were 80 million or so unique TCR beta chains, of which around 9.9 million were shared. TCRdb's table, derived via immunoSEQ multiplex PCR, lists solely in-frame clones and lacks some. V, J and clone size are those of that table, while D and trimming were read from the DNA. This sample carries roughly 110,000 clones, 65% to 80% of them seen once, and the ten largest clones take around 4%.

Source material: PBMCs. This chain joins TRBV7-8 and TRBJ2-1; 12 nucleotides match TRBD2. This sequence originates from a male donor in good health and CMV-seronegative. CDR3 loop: CASSPRLAGDNNEQFF. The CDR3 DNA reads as TGTGCCAGCAGCCCTCGACTAGCGGGAGACAACAATGAGCAGTTCTTC.